Listed below are T cell receptor beta chains from one sample, sequenced in a study of blood T cell repertoires in COVID-19. Method: immunoSEQ multiplex PCR; TCRdb's copy keeps in-frame clones and lacks some. The sample gives roughly 360,000 clones, roughly four fifths of which show up once; around 5% is in the top ten. Sequencing was done on a sample of PBMCs or T cells enriched from blood (not recorded which). Every receptor here comes from a woman between 50 and 59 years old who had recovered from COVID-19. Both conserved end residues are part of each CDR3. Fields, in order: CDR3 protein, CDR3 DNA, clone size, CDR3 length, V gene, D gene, J gene. D genes are given only for firm matches. A clone size is listed for some rows: how often the clone was seen (once, few, many), or a class if it is expanded.

CDR3aa: CASSSRLAGKGEQFF
CDR3nt: TGCGCCAGCAGCTCCAGACTAGCGGGAAAGGGTGAGCAGTTCTTC
abundance: -
len: 15
v_gene: TRBV5-1
d_gene: TRBD2
j_gene: TRBJ2-1

CDR3aa: CASSLGNDRRNTIYF
CDR3nt: TGTGCCAGCAGCCTTGGGAATGACAGGAGAAACACCATATATTTT
abundance: -
len: 15
v_gene: TRBV7-6
d_gene: -
j_gene: TRBJ1-3

CDR3aa: CASSLGTGNTGELFF
CDR3nt: TGTGCCAGCAGCTTGGGGACAGGGAACACCGGGGAGCTGTTTTTT
abundance: once
len: 15
v_gene: TRBV5-5
d_gene: TRBD1
j_gene: TRBJ2-2

CDR3aa: CASSQGGTALSNQPQHF
CDR3nt: TGTGCCAGCAGCCAAGGAGGGACAGCTCTTAGCAATCAGCCCCAGCATTTT
abundance: -
len: 17
v_gene: TRBV3-1/TRBV3-2
d_gene: TRBD1
j_gene: TRBJ1-5

CDR3aa: CASSLAELTQYF
CDR3nt: TGTGCCAGCAGTTTAGCGGAGTTGACGCAGTATTTT
abundance: -
len: 12
v_gene: TRBV12-3/TRBV12-4
d_gene: -
j_gene: TRBJ2-3

CDR3aa: CATSSGNNEQFF
CDR3nt: TGTGCCACTTCTAGCGGCAACAATGAGCAGTTCTTC
abundance: -
len: 12
v_gene: TRBV10-3
d_gene: TRBD2
j_gene: TRBJ2-1

CDR3aa: CAITDQGAGNTIYF
CDR3nt: TGTGCCATCACCGACCAGGGCGCTGGAAACACCATATATTTT
abundance: -
len: 14
v_gene: TRBV10-3
d_gene: -
j_gene: TRBJ1-3

CDR3aa: CASSLFGSPTGELFF
CDR3nt: TGTGCCAGCAGCTTATTCGGGAGTCCCACCGGGGAGCTGTTTTTT
abundance: -
len: 15
v_gene: TRBV13
d_gene: -
j_gene: TRBJ2-2

CDR3aa: CAWSASSSGGYTF
CDR3nt: TGTGCCTGGAGTGCCTCCTCCTCGGGTGGCTACACCTTC
abundance: -
len: 13
v_gene: TRBV30
d_gene: -
j_gene: TRBJ1-2

CDR3aa: CASSVVMGPSEKAFF
CDR3nt: TGTGCCAGCAGCGTAGTAATGGGGCCCAGCGAGAAAGCTTTCTTT
abundance: -
len: 15
v_gene: TRBV9
d_gene: -
j_gene: TRBJ1-1

CDR3aa: CASSDLAGGAAGELFF
CDR3nt: TGTGCCAGCAGTGACCTAGCGGGAGGGGCCGCCGGGGAGCTGTTTTTT
abundance: -
len: 16
v_gene: TRBV6-1
d_gene: TRBD2
j_gene: TRBJ2-2

CDR3aa: CASSPSSEYGYTF
CDR3nt: TGTGCCAGCTCACCTTCCTCGGAGTATGGCTACACCTTC
abundance: many
len: 13
v_gene: TRBV6-5
d_gene: -
j_gene: TRBJ1-2

CDR3aa: CASTLSSGIMDEQFF
CDR3nt: TGTGCCAGCACCTTGTCCAGCGGGATAATGGATGAGCAGTTCTTC
abundance: -
len: 15
v_gene: TRBV6-5
d_gene: TRBD2
j_gene: TRBJ2-1

CDR3aa: CASSDRGREKLFF
CDR3nt: TGTGCCAGCAGTGACAGGGGGCGCGAAAAACTGTTTTTT
abundance: -
len: 13
v_gene: TRBV19
d_gene: TRBD1
j_gene: TRBJ1-4

CDR3aa: CASSYKTGARTEAFF
CDR3nt: TGTGCCAGCAGCTATAAAACAGGGGCGAGGACTGAAGCTTTCTTT
abundance: -
len: 15
v_gene: TRBV7-2
d_gene: TRBD1
j_gene: TRBJ1-1

CDR3aa: CAWRVRGGYTEAFF
CDR3nt: TGTGCCTGGAGGGTAAGGGGGGGGTACACTGAAGCTTTCTTT
abundance: few
len: 14
v_gene: TRBV30
d_gene: -
j_gene: TRBJ1-1

CDR3aa: CASSRSPRNTF
CDR3nt: TGTGCCAGCTCGAGGAGCCCTCGGAACACCTTC
abundance: few
len: 11
v_gene: TRBV2
d_gene: -
j_gene: TRBJ1-2

CDR3aa: CASSSYSTDTQYF
CDR3nt: TGTGCCAGCAGCTCCTACAGCACAGATACGCAGTATTTT
abundance: -
len: 13
v_gene: TRBV7-2
d_gene: -
j_gene: TRBJ2-3

CDR3aa: CASSFLNSPLHF
CDR3nt: TGTGCCAGCAGCTTCCTGAATTCACCCCTCCACTTT
abundance: few
len: 12
v_gene: TRBV5-6
d_gene: -
j_gene: TRBJ1-6

CDR3aa: CASSLAHVRETQYF
CDR3nt: TGTGCCAGCAGCTTGGCCCACGTTCGGGAGACCCAGTACTTC
abundance: -
len: 14
v_gene: TRBV5-4
d_gene: -
j_gene: TRBJ2-5